The T cell receptor beta chain described here comes from a study of metastatic and nonmetastatic thyroid tumors (TCRdb year 2020). Regarding the complete study: Repertoires from peripheral blood and from tumor or nodule tissue samples of malignant and benign thyroid patients were compared.

The germline V gene (reference sequence) gives CDR1 as SGHNT and CDR2 as YYREEE. The CDR3 starts with the cysteine, ends with the phenylalanine, and has 14 residues. Only the CDR3 region is kept as DNA, spanning 42 bases read in frame from base 1. V and J lose 3 bases and 4 bases, and a span of 13 bases separates them. None of the patients had been given any treatment before thyroid surgery. Patient clinical samples collected from the early 2010s to the late 2010s were retrospectively analysed using T-cell receptor beta sequencing. This clone was picked up many times. Its antigen is still unknown. The sample holds no much larger clone one base away, and base qualities are not on file. What the authors observed across the whole study: In both blood and tumor samples, malignant tumors were reported to have significantly higher TCR beta diversity than benign nodules.

The library was produced with PCR. The sequencer was an Illumina HiSeq 4000. High-throughput sequencing was used to profile the TCR beta-chain CDR3 region of every patient. The paper's processing steps were these. A classifier to discriminate distant-metastatic papillary thyroid cancer patients was built from CDR3 differences across clinicopathological groups. Repertoire diversity was assessed with the Shannon index, and tumor-blood repertoire similarity with the Morisita-Horn index. TCRdb reran the public reads through fastp at Q25 and MiXCR, keeping productive beta chains. TCRdb, rather than the study authors, made the V and J calls. Across this sample there are about 11,000 clones, with about 38% seen only once. Of the sample, less than 20% is held by the ten largest clones.

Recombination connected TRBV5-4 to TRBJ1-2, with TRBD1 as a weak D call on 5 bases. The sample consisted of tumor tissue. The sequence derives from a female donor with papillary thyroid cancer or a benign thyroid nodule (not recorded which). Some clones in this sample may be carry-over from other donors' samples. Read as DNA, the sequence is TGTGCCAGCAGCTGGGTCGGGGCCTCCTATGGCTACACCTTC. It is translated as CASSWVGASYGYTF.